These 20 T cell receptor beta chains were all obtained from the same sample, sequenced in a study of blood T cell repertoires in COVID-19 (TCRdb year 2020). The library was generated by the immunoSEQ multiplex PCR assay. TCRdb's version of the immuneACCESS table is confined to in-frame rearrangements and falls short of the full clone set. An unresolved V gene accounts for under half of the shortfall where checked; the remainder is of unknown origin. Across this sample there are roughly 130,000 clones, with 65% to 80% seen only once. The ten largest clones add up to less than 4.5% of the sample. Specimen: peripheral blood. The origin of the receptors is a man between 60 and 75 years old with acute or convalescent COVID-19.

The chain uses TRBV3-1 (or the pseudogene TRBV3-2) and TRBJ1-6, with D unresolved. This CDR3 spans 15 amino acids. V lost 3 bases, J lost 5 bases, and 11 bases lay in between. Germline CDR1 is LGHDT and CDR2 is YNNKEL (reference sequence). CDR3 DNA: TGTGCCAGCAGCCACGACGCGAGGGATAATTCACCCCTCCACTTT. It yields the protein CASSHDARDNSPLHF.

The rearrangement uses TRBV3-1 (or the pseudogene TRBV3-2) and TRBJ2-1, with TRBD2 matching 7 bases. This CDR3 comprises 16 residues. V shed 4 bases and J 4 bases; nucleotides not matched to a gene: 10. Germline lookup yields CDR1 LGHDT and CDR2 YNNKEL (reference sequence). In DNA form, the CDR3 reads TGTGCCAGCAGCCCGTTTTGGCTAGCGGTTTACAATGAGCAGTTCTTC. Its protein product is CASSPFWLAVYNEQFF.

This chain uses TRBV5-1 with TRBJ2-7; TRBD1 matches at 8 bases. Germline-derived CDR1 and CDR2 are SGHRS and YFSETQ. There are 13 residues in the CDR3. V lost 5 bases, J lost 4 bases, and 5 bases stayed unmatched. The CDR3 is CASSTGGSYEQYF. The DNA of the CDR3 is TGCGCCAGCAGTACAGGGGGTTCGTACGAGCAGTACTTC.

This chain connects TRBV6-2 or TRBV6-3 to TRBJ1-5; D unclear. In germline, CDR1 is MNHEY, CDR2 SVGEGT. Trimming shortened V by 2 bases and J by 0 bases, and 23 bases separated the two germline ends. The CDR3 totals 20 residues. In DNA form, the CDR3 reads TGTGCCAGCAGTTACACCCCGGCAGCGTCGGGTTCATATAGCAATCAGCCCCAGCATTTT. This encodes CASSYTPAASGSYSNQPQHF.

The chain recombines TRBV18 with TRBJ2-1; maybe TRBD2 (5 bases). Trimming took off 4 bases at V and 1 base at J, with 8 bases between the two ends. In germline, CDR1 is KGHSH, CDR2 LQKENI. The CDR3 contains 14 residues. This CDR3 is CASSLRGSYNEQFF. In nucleotides, the CDR3 is TGTGCCAGCTCACTACGGGGATCCTACAATGAGCAGTTCTTC. Together with reference TRBV18 and TRBJ2-1, the CDR3 gives the full variable domain: NAGVMQNPRHLVRRRGQEARLRCSPMKGHSHVYWYRQLPEEGLKFMVYLQKENIIDESGMPKERFSAEFPKEGPSILRIQQVVRGDSAAYFCASSLRGSYNEQFFGPGTRLTVL.

The V gene is TRBV19, the J gene TRBJ2-7, with D possibly matching TRBD2 (6 bases). From germline, CDR1 is LNHDA and CDR2 SQIVND (reference sequence). The CDR3 sequence is 14 residues long. Between the trimmed V and J ends, which lost 8 bases and 0 bases, there was a span of 14 bases. The CDR3 DNA reads as TGTGCCAGTTCTCGGAGGGCCAGCTCCTACGAGCAGTACTTC. This gives the protein CASSRRASSYEQYF.

The genes are TRBV2 and TRBJ1-2; D is unclear. Between the trimmed V and J ends, which lost 5 bases and 4 bases, there was a span of 11 bases. Per the germline V gene, CDR1 is SNHLY and CDR2 is FYNNEI. The CDR3 spans 13 residues. The CDR3: CASSSTRGYGYTF. The DNA of the CDR3 is TGTGCCAGCAGTTCGACCCGGGGCTATGGCTACACCTTC.

The chain carries TRBV6-2 or TRBV6-3 and TRBJ2-6; D call uncertain. The CDR3 runs 15 residues. Trimming removed 4 bases from V and 1 base from J, with 8 bases in between. CDR1 is MNHEY and CDR2 is SVGEGT in the germline V gene. For the CDR3, the DNA is TGTGCCAGCAGTTTGAGATCGTCTGGGGCCAACGTCCTGACTTTC. Translating gives CASSLRSSGANVLTF.

The table lists this clone with a few counts. The gene calls are TRBV2 and TRBJ1-1; D unclear. Germline V lookup: CDR1 SNHLY, CDR2 FYNNEI. The V end lost 6 bases, the J end lost 10 bases, and 21 bases lay between the germline ends. This CDR3 has 14 residues. The CDR3 region has the DNA TGTGCCAGCAGGGAGGGCAGGCCCGTCTTCGTAGCTTTCTTT. Translation: CASREGRPVFVAFF.

This clone came up a few times. V gene TRBV6-5 combines with J gene TRBJ2-3; the match to TRBD1 covers 8 bases. Losses at the gene ends were 9 bases for V and 1 base for J; bases not matched to a gene: 6. This CDR3 comprises 14 residues. Per germline, CDR1 MNHEY and CDR2 SVGAGI. The CDR3 region has the DNA TGTGCCAGTAAGACAGGGGCGGGCACAGATACGCAGTATTTT. It codes for CASKTGAGTDTQYF.

This clone was observed a single time. CDR3 sequence (DNA): TGTGCCAGCAGCCGGATGGTGGGGAGAGACACCGGGGAGCTGTTTTTT. Translated: CASSRMVGRDTGELFF. The chain joins TRBV9 to TRBJ2-2; perhaps TRBD2 as D (5 bases). This CDR3 region has 16 residues. V was pared by 4 bases and J by 3 bases, with 16 bases between. Germline values: CDR1 SGDLS, CDR2 YYNGEE.

This rearrangement joins TRBV19 to TRBJ2-3; 7 bases are a match to TRBD2. The CDR3 totals 16 residues. Germline values: CDR1 LNHDA, CDR2 SQIVND (reference sequence). The J segment lost 2 bases and the V segment lost 1 base, leaving 6 bases of the junction unmatched. CDR3 sequence reads: CASSIGASGVTDTQYF. For the CDR3, the DNA is TGTGCCAGTAGTATAGGTGCTAGCGGAGTCACAGATACGCAGTATTTT.

This clone was recorded once. The chain carries TRBV6-5 and TRBJ2-7, with D possibly matching TRBD1 (6 bases). From germline, CDR1 is MNHEY and CDR2 SVGAGI. This CDR3 region has 13 residues. The V gene lost 7 bases and the J gene lost 1 base, with 11 bases spanning the gap. This chain's CDR3 is CASKLQGSYEQYF. CDR3 DNA: TGTGCCAGCAAGCTACAGGGTTCCTACGAGCAGTACTTC.

The CDR3 spells CASSLGPSGTTQYF. In nucleotides, the CDR3 is TGCGCCAGCAGCTTGGGCCCTAGCGGGACAACGCAGTATTTT. V is TRBV5-1 and J is TRBJ2-3, with 9 bases fitting TRBD2. V shed 0 bases and J 9 bases; nucleotides not matched to a gene: 5. The CDR3 has 14 amino acids. CDR1 and CDR2 (germline): SGHRS, YFSETQ. Filled out from reference TRBV5-1 and TRBJ2-3, the complete variable domain reads KAGVTQTPRYLIKTRGQQVTLSCSPISGHRSVSWYQQTPGQGLQFLFEYFSETQRNKGNFPGRFSGRQFSNSRSEMNVSTLELGDSALYLCASSLGPSGTTQYFGPGTRLTVL.

This clone was counted a single time. CDR3 coding DNA: TGTGCCAGCAGCCGCCGGGAGGACAGGGGCAATCAGCCCCAGCATTTT. The encoded protein is CASSRREDRGNQPQHF. V usage is TRBV6-2 or TRBV6-3 and J usage is TRBJ1-5, with TRBD1 identical over 8 bases. In germline, CDR1 is MNHEY, CDR2 SVGEGT. The CDR3 covers 16 residues. Trimming removed 6 bases from V and 2 bases from J; junction bases left unmatched: 9.

V usage is TRBV30 and J usage is TRBJ1-3; TRBD1 matches at 8 bases. V was pared by 2 bases and J by 0 bases, with 3 bases of the junction left unmatched. Germline V gene data show CDR1 as GTSNPN and CDR2 as SVGIG (reference sequence). The CDR3 is made up of 15 amino acids. CDR3 amino acids: CAWSFGQGSGNTIYF. CDR3 in DNA: TGTGCCTGGAGTTTTGGACAGGGCTCTGGAAACACCATATATTTT. Filled out from reference TRBV30 and TRBJ1-3, the complete variable domain reads SQTIHQWPATLVQPVGSPLSLECTVEGTSNPNLYWYRQAAGRGLQLLFYSVGIGQISSEVPQNLSASRPQDRQFILSSKKLLLSDSGFYLCAWSFGQGSGNTIYFGEGSWLTVV.

V and J are TRBV9 and TRBJ2-1; D unresolved. The CDR3 covers 13 residues. The germline gives CDR1 SGDLS, CDR2 YYNGEE. The V end was cut by 0 bases, the J end by 7 bases, with 8 bases between. CDR3 in amino acids: CASSVGVVNEQFF. The CDR3 DNA reads TGTGCCAGCAGCGTAGGAGTTGTGAATGAGCAGTTCTTC.

DNA of the CDR3: TGTGCCAGCAGCTTAGCCCTAGGACTAGCGGGAGAGCATGAGCAGTTCTTC. It is translated as CASSLALGLAGEHEQFF. J is TRBJ2-1 and V is TRBV7-6, with 13 bases lining up with TRBD2. Unmatched junction bases numbered 7, after V lost 0 bases and J lost 8 bases. The CDR3 extends over 17 amino acids. Per the germline V gene, CDR1 is SGHVS and CDR2 is FNYEAQ.

The V and J genes are TRBV5-1 and TRBJ1-1; 12 bases align to TRBD1. Germline-derived CDR1 and CDR2 are SGHRS and YFSETQ. This CDR3 is 15 amino acids long. V lost 1 base to trimming and J lost 7 bases; unmatched junction nucleotides: 5. The CDR3 spells CASSLWGQGAVEAFF. CDR3 in DNA: TGCGCCAGCAGCTTGTGGGGACAGGGGGCTGTTGAAGCTTTCTTT.

For this clone: The sample holds other DNA sequences that translate to the same CDR3. The CDR3 bases are TGTGCCAGTAGTATAGGGCAGTCCACAGATACGCAGTATTTT. Protein product: CASSIGQSTDTQYF. J is TRBJ2-3 and V is TRBV19; D uncertain. The CDR3 covers 14 residues. Germline lookup yields CDR1 LNHDA and CDR2 SQIVND (reference sequence). Between the trimmed V and J ends, which lost 1 base and 2 bases, there was a span of 7 bases.